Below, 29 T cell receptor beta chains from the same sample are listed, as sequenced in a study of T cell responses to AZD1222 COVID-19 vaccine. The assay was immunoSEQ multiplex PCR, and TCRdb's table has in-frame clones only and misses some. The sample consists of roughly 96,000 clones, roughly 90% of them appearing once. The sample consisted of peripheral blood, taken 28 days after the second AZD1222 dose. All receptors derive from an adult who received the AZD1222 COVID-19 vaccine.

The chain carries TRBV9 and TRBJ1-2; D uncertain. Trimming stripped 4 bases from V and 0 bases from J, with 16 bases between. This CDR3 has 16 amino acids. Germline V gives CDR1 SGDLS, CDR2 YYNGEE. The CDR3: CASSLQMGSPNYGYTF. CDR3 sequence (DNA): TGTGCCAGCAGCCTCCAAATGGGGTCCCCTAACTATGGCTACACCTTC.

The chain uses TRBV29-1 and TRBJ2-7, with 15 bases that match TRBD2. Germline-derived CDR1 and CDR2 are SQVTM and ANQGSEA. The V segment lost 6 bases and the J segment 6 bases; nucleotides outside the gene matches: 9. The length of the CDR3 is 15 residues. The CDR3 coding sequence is TGCAGCGTCCAGCTCGGACTAGCGGGAGGGATCGAGCAGTACTTC. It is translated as CSVQLGLAGGIEQYF.

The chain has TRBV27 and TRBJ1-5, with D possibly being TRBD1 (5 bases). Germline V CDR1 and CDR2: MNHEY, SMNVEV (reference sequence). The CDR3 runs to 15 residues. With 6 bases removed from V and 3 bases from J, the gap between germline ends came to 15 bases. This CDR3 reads CASRMGREPNQPQHF. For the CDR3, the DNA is TGTGCCAGCAGGATGGGCAGGGAGCCCAATCAGCCCCAGCATTTT.

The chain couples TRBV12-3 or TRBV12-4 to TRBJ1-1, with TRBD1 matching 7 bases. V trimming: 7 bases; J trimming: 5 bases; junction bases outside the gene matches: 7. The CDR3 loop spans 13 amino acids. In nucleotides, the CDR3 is TGTGCCAGCAATAGACAGGGTCGGACTGAAGCTTTCTTT. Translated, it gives CASNRQGRTEAFF.

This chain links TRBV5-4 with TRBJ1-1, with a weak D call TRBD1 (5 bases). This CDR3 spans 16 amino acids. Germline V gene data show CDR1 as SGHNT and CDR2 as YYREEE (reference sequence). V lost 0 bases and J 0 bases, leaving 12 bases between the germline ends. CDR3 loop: CASSLGSRGLNTEAFF. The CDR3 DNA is TGTGCCAGCAGCTTGGGGTCTCGGGGGTTGAACACTGAAGCTTTCTTT.

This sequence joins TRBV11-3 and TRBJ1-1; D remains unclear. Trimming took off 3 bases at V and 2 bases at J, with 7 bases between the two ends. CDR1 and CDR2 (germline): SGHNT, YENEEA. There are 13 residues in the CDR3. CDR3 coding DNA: TGTGCCAGCAGCTTCGCCGCAAACACTGAAGCTTTCTTT. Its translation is CASSFAANTEAFF. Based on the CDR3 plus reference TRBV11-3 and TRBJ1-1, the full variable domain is EAGVVQSPRYKIIEKKQPVAFWCNPISGHNTLYWYLQNLGQGPELLIRYENEEAVDDSQLPKDRFSAERLKGVDSTLKIQPAELGDSAVYLCASSFAANTEAFFGQGTRLTVV.

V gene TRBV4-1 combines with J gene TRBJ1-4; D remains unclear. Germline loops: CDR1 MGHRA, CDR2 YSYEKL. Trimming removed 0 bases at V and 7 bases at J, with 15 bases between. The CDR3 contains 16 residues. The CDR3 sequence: CASSQEGVRVGEKLFF. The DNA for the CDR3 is TGCGCCAGCAGCCAAGAGGGTGTAAGGGTAGGTGAAAAACTGTTTTTT.

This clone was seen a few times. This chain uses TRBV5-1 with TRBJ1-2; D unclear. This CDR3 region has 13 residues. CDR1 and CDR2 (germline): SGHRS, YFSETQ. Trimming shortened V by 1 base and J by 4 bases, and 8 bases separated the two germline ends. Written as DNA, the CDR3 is TGCGCCAGCAGCTTGCAAGAGTTCTATGGCTACACCTTC. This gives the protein CASSLQEFYGYTF.

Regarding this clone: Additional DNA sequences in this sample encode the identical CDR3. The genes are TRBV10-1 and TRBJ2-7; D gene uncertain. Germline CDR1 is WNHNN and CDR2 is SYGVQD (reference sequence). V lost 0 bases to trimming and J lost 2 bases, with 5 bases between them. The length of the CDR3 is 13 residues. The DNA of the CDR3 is TGCGCCAGCAGTGAGTCGGGTACCTACGAGCAGTACTTC. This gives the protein CASSESGTYEQYF.

CDR3 sequence reads: CASSYLAGGNEQFF. In DNA, the CDR3 is TGCGCCAGCAGCTATCTAGCGGGGGGAAATGAGCAGTTCTTC. This sequence joins TRBV4-3 and TRBJ2-1; 11 bases map to TRBD2. The CDR3 covers 14 residues. Germline CDR1 reads LGHNA; CDR2 reads YSLEER. The V gene end was trimmed by 5 bases and the J gene end by 7 bases; junction bases not matched to a gene: 4.

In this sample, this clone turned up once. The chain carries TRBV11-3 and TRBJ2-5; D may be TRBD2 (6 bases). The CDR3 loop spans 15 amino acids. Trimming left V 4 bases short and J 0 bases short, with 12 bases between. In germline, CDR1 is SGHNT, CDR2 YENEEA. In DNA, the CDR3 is TGTGCCAGCAGCTCTGGCTGGGGGGACCAAGAGACCCAGTACTTC. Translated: CASSSGWGDQETQYF. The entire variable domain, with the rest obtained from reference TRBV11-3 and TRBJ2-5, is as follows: EAGVVQSPRYKIIEKKQPVAFWCNPISGHNTLYWYLQNLGQGPELLIRYENEEAVDDSQLPKDRFSAERLKGVDSTLKIQPAELGDSAVYLCASSSGWGDQETQYFGPGTRLLVL.

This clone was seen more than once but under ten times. The CDR3 DNA reads TGTGCCACCAGCAGAGATCACGGCGAGGCCAACGTCCTGACTTTC. Translated, it gives CATSRDHGEANVLTF. The V call is TRBV15, the J call TRBJ2-6; the D is unclear. Trimming took 0 bases from V and 6 from J, leaving 9 bases between them. CDR1 is LNHNV, CDR2 YYDKDF, per germline (reference sequence). The CDR3 contains 15 residues.

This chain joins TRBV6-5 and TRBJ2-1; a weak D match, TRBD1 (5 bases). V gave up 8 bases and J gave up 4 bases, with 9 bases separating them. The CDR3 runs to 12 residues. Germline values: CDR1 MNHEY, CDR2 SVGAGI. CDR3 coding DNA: TGTGCCAGCGGCAGGGTTTACAATGAGCAGTTCTTC. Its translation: CASGRVYNEQFF.

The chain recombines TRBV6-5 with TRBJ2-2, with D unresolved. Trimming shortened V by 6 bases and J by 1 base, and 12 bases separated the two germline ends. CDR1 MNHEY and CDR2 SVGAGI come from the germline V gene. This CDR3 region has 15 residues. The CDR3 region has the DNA TGTGCCAGCAGCCCCCTTATAGAGAACACCGGGGAGCTGTTTTTT. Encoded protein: CASSPLIENTGELFF.

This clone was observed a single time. Here the CDR3 reads CASSRQTGGNGYTF. CDR3 coding DNA: TGCGCCAGCAGCCGCCAGACAGGAGGGAATGGCTACACCTTC. V usage is TRBV5-1 and J usage is TRBJ1-2, with a weak D call TRBD1 (6 bases). There are 14 residues in the CDR3. The germline CDR1 and CDR2 sequences are SGHRS and YFSETQ. V lost 4 bases to trimming and J lost 6 bases, with 16 bases between them.

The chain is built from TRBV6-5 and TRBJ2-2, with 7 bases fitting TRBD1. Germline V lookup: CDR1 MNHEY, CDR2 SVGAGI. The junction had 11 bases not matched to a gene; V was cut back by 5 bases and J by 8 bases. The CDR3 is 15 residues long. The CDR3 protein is CASSMDRNPRGELFF. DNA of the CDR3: TGTGCCAGCAGTATGGACAGGAACCCCAGGGGGGAGCTGTTTTTT.

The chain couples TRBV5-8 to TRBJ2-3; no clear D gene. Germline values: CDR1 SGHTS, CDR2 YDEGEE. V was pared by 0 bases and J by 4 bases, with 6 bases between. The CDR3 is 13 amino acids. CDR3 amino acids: CASSLESADTQYF. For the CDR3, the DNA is TGTGCCAGCAGCTTGGAGAGCGCAGATACGCAGTATTTT.

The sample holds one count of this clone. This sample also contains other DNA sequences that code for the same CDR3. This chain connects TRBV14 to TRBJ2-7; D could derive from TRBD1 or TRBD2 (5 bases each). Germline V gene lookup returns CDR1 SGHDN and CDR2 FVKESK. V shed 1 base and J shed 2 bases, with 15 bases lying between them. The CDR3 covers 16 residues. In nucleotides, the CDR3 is TGTGCCAGCAGCCAAGGGCTAAAAGGGGACCCCTACGAGCAGTACTTC. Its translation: CASSQGLKGDPYEQYF.

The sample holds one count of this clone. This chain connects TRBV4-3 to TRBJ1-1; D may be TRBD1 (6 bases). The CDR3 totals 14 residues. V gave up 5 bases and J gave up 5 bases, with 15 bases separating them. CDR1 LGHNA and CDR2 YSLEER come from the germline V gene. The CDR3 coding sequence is TGCGCCAGCAGCGTATGGGGGGCGAGGACTGAAGCTTTCTTT. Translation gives CASSVWGARTEAFF.

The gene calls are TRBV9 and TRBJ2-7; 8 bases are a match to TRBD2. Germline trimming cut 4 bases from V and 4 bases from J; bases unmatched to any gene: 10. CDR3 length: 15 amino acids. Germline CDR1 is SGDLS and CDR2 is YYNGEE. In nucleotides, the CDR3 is TGTGCCAGCAGCCGTGGGGATAGCGGGATTTACGAGCAGTACTTC. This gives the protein CASSRGDSGIYEQYF.

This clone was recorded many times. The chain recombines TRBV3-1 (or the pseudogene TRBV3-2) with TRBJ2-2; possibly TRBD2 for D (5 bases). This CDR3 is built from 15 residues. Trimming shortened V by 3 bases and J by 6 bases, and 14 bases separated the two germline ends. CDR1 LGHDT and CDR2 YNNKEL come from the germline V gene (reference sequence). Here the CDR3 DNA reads TGTGCCAGCAGCCACGTTGGACGGGGAGCCGGGGAGCTGTTTTTT. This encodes CASSHVGRGAGELFF.

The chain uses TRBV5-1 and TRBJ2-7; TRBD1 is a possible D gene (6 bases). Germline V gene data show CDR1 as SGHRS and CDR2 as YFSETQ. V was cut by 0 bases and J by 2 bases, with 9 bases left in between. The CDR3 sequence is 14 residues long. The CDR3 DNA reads TGCGCCAGCAGCTTGGATACAGGGACCTACGAGCAGTACTTC. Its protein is CASSLDTGTYEQYF.

The CDR3 spells CASSFQGASEAFF. DNA for the CDR3: TGTGCCAGCAGCTTTCAGGGGGCTTCTGAAGCTTTCTTT. The chain is built from TRBV7-9 and TRBJ1-1, with 8 bases that match TRBD1. J lost 6 bases, V lost 3 bases, and 3 bases had no gene match. CDR1 SEHNR and CDR2 FQNEAQ come from the germline V gene (reference sequence). This CDR3 has 13 residues.

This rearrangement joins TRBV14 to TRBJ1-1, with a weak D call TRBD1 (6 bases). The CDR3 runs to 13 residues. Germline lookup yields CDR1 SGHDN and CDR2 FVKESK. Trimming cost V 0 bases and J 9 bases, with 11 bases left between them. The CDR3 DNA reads TGTGCCAGCAGCCAAGAAACAGGGTCTAAAGCTTTCTTT. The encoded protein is CASSQETGSKAFF.

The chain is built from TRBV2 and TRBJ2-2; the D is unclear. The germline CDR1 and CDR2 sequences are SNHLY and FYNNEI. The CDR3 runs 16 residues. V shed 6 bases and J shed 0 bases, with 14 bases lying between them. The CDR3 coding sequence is TGTGCCAGCAGCCCCTCGTCCCCATCGAACACCGGGGAGCTGTTTTTT. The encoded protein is CASSPSSPSNTGELFF.

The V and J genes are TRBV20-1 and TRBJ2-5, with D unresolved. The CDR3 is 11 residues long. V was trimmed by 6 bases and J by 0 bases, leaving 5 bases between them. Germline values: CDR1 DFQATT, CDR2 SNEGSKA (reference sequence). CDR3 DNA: TGCAGTGCCCAGCACCAAGAGACCCAGTACTTC. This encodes CSAQHQETQYF.

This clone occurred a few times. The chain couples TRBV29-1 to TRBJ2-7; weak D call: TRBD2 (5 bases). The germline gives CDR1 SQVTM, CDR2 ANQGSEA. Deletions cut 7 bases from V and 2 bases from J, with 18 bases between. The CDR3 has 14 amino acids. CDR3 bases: TGCAGCGCGGTGGGAGCGGAAGGAGCCTACGAGCAGTACTTC. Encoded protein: CSAVGAEGAYEQYF.

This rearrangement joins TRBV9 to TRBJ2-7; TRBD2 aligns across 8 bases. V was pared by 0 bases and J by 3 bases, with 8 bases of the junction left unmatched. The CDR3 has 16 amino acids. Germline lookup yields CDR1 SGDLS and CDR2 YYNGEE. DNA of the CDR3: TGTGCCAGCAGCGTAGGTGCTAGCGGGTCTGGCTACGAGCAGTACTTC. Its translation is CASSVGASGSGYEQYF.

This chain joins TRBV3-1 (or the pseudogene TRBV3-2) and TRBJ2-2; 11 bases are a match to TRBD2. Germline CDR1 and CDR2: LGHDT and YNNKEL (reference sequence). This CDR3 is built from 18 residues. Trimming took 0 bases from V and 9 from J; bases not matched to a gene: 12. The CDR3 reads CASSQEALAGVVGRELFF. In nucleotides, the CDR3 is TGTGCCAGCAGCCAAGAAGCACTAGCGGGAGTGGTAGGGAGGGAGCTGTTTTTT.